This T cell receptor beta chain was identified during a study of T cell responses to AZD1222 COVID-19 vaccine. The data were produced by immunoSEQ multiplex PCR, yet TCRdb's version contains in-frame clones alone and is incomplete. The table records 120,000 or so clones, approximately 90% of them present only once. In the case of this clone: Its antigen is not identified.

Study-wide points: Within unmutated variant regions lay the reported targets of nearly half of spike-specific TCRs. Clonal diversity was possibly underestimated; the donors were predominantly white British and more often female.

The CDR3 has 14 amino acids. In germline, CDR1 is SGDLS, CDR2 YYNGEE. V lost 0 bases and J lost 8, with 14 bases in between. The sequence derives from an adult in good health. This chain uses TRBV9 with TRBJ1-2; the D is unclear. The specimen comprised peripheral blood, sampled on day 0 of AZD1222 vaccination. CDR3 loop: CASSVGGSVRGYTF. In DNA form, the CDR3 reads TGTGCCAGCAGCGTAGGCGGCAGTGTCAGAGGCTACACCTTC.